These T cell receptor beta chains were read from a single sample in a study of T-cell reconstitution after alpha-beta-depleted transplantation in children. In TCRdb, the PCR reads were re-called with MiXCR into one record per CDR3 protein. The sample consists of roughly 300,000 distinct CDR3 sequences, more than 9% of them appearing once. The sample here was PBMCs from the stem cell graft donor, taken from the stem cell graft. The receptors originated from a human donor who donated a stem cell graft to a child with SCID. Both conserved end residues are part of each CDR3.

J gene,V gene,CDR3 protein
TRBJ1-5,TRBV11-2,CASSQYSNQPQHF
TRBJ2-1,TRBV7-3,CASSSGTSGDNEQFF
TRBJ1-2,TRBV12-3/TRBV12-4,CASSDRDRRKEGYTF
TRBJ2-7,TRBV12-3/TRBV12-4,CASSTGTSGGTYEQYF
TRBJ2-3,TRBV11-2,CASREFRQSTDTQYF
TRBJ2-7,TRBV3-1,CASSYSRTYEQYF
TRBJ2-7,TRBV7-9,CASSPRDMSYEQYF
TRBJ1-1,TRBV7-3,CASSRDTNTEAFF
TRBJ2-1,TRBV4-1,CASSQAESYNEQFF
TRBJ1-1,TRBV5-1,CASSRKNTTGIPEAFF
TRBJ2-7,TRBV5-1,CASSSRTGAGEQYF
TRBJ2-3,TRBV4-2,CASGTSRDTQYF
TRBJ1-5,TRBV20-1,CSARDQGQPQHF
TRBJ2-4,TRBV11-2,CASSSTGTVLAKNIQYF
TRBJ2-5,TRBV6-1,CASIPNAGTRQETQYF
TRBJ2-5,TRBV5-1,CASSNYRVQETQYF
TRBJ1-1,TRBV15,CATSGTRVLNTEAFF
TRBJ1-1,TRBV5-1,CASSLDMGQNTEAFF
-,TRBV12-3/TRBV12-4,CASSPRSIQYF
TRBJ1-3,TRBV12-5,CASGLVGGNTIYF
TRBJ1-4,TRBV2,CASSEATGLNEKLFF
TRBJ1-1,TRBV12-3/TRBV12-4,CASREQGNTEAFF
TRBJ1-1,TRBV20-1,CSASKGSQNTEAFF
TRBJ2-3,TRBV12-3/TRBV12-4,CASRHKKRVTDTQYF
TRBJ1-1,TRBV11-2,CASSRSYLNTEAFF
TRBJ2-3,TRBV6-5,CASSYTLGGSSTDTQYF
TRBJ2-1,TRBV28,CASIATGVSYNEQFF
TRBJ2-3,TRBV20-1,CSAEKDTTDTQYF
TRBJ2-3,TRBV9,CASSVEGSTDTQYF
TRBJ2-1,TRBV12-3/TRBV12-4,CASSWGPPSGNEQFF
TRBJ2-3,TRBV19,CATNLRGGGGDTQYF
TRBJ2-1,TRBV12-3/TRBV12-4,CASSTGGAEQFF
TRBJ2-7,TRBV5-1,CASSLAGQSSEQYF
TRBJ2-7,TRBV7-9,CASSLAKAGGYEQYF
TRBJ1-1,TRBV3-1,CASSQPGTLNTEAFF
TRBJ2-3,TRBV12-3/TRBV12-4,CASSRQGRRADTQYF
TRBJ1-2,TRBV18,CASSPKGGEYGYTF
TRBJ2-1,TRBV6-1,CASSPLAGGPAGQFF
TRBJ2-2,TRBV4-1,CASSQDSGGANTGELFF
TRBJ2-4,TRBV20-1,CSAPGQGPKNIQYF
TRBJ2-7,TRBV4-1,CASRPRTGDTYEQYF
TRBJ2-3,TRBV12-3/TRBV12-4,CASSRGSTDTQYF
TRBJ2-3,TRBV5-1,CASRTLGGADTQYF
TRBJ2-6,TRBV12-3/TRBV12-4,CASARGAGANVLTF
TRBJ2-5,TRBV29-1,CSVDPGEQTQYF
TRBJ1-2,TRBV20-1,CSAGGTGANYGYTF
TRBJ1-5,TRBV20-1,CSARDPQLNQPQHF
TRBJ2-1,TRBV7-6,CASSVTGGVYNEQFF
TRBJ1-1,TRBV5-1,CASSLTGNLMNTEAFF
TRBJ2-7,TRBV6-1,CASSARINRVYEQYF
TRBJ2-7,TRBV12-3/TRBV12-4,CASSHLGQGYEQYF
TRBJ2-3,TRBV3-1,CASSQGLDRGF
TRBJ2-4,TRBV2,CASKPGQGRNIQYF
TRBJ1-5,TRBV12-3/TRBV12-4,CASSLAGGRNQPQHF
TRBJ1-1,TRBV4-1,CASSHTLKRDTLLTEAFF
TRBJ2-1,TRBV12-3/TRBV12-4,CASSFALGSYNEQFF
TRBJ1-2,TRBV9,CASSVATGSGGYTF
TRBJ1-4,TRBV12-3/TRBV12-4,CASSFGGGDEKLFF
TRBJ1-5,TRBV2,CASQDGGAIQPQHF